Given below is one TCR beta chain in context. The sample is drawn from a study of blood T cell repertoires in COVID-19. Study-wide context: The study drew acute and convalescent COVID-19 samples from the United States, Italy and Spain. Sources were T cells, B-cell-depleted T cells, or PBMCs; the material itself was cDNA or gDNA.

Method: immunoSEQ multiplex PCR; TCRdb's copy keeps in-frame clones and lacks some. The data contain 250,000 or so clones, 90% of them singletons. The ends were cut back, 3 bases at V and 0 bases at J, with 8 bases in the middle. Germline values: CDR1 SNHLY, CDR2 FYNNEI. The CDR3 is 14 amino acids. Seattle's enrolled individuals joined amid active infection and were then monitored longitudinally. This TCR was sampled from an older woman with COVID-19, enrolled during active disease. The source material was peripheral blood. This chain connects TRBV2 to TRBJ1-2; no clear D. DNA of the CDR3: TGTGCCAGCAGTGATAGCGGACCTAACTATGGCTACACCTTC. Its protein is CASSDSGPNYGYTF. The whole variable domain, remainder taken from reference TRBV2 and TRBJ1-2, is EPEVTQTPSHQVTQMGQEVILRCVPISNHLYFYWYRQILGQKVEFLVSFYNNEISEKSEIFDDQFSVERPDGSNFTLKIRSTKLEDSAMYFCASSDSGPNYGYTFGSGTRLTVV.